This TCR beta chain originates from a study of cytomegalovirus exposure and HLA in healthy donors. This clone was seen a handful of times. What it binds is unknown. Other DNA sequences in this specimen translate into the identical CDR3. Study-wide results and caveats: Near-uniform donor sequencing depth was presumed by presence/absence analyses. Immune exposure information comprised only CMV serostatus.

The PCR was carried out with 60 Vbeta primers and 13 Jbeta primers. Some clones are missing from TCRdb's copy, which holds only in-frame ones; the method was immunoSEQ multiplex PCR. Of 140,000 or so clones listed, less than 10% are singletons. The receptor's source is a male donor in good health and CMV-seronegative. Sequenced material: PBMCs.

The CDR3 DNA follows: TGTGCCAGCAGCTTACGGGGGAACACTGAAGCTTTCTTT. Translating it yields CASSLRGNTEAFF. J is TRBJ1-1 and V is TRBV7-2, with D hard to call. The V end lost 2 bases, the J end lost 1 base, and 5 bases lay between the germline ends. This CDR3 is 13 amino acids long. Looked up from germline, CDR1 is SGHTA and CDR2 is FQGNSA.